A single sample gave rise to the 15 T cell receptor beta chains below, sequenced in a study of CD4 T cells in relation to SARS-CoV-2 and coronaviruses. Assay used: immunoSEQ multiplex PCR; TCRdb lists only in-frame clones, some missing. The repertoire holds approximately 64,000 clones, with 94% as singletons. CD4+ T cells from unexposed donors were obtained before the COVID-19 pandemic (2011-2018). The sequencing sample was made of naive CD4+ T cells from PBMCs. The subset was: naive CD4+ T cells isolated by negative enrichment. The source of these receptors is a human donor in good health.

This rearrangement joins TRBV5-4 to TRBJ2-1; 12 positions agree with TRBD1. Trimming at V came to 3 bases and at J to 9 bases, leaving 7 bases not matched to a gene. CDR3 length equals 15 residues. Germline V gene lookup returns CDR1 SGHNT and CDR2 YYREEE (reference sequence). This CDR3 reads CASSSRDRGLSEQFF. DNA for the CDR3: TGTGCCAGCAGCTCCCGGGACAGGGGGCTGAGTGAGCAGTTCTTC.

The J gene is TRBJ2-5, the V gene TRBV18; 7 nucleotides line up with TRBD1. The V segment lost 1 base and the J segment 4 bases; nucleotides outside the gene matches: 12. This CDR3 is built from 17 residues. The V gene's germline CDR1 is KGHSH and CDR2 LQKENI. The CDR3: CASSPLIRLQGSETQYF. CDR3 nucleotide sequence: TGTGCCAGCTCACCACTGATACGGTTACAGGGGTCAGAGACCCAGTACTTC.

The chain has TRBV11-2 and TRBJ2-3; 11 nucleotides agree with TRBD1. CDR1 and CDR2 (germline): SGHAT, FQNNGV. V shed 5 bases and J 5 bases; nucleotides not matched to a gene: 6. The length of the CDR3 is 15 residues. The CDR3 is CASSPDRGRGDTQYF. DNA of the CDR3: TGTGCCAGCAGCCCGGACAGGGGGCGCGGAGATACGCAGTATTTT.

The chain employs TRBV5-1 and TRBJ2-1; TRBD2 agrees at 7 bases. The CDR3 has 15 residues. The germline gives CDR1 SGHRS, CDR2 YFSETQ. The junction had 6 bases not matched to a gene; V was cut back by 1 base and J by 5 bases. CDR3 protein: CASSLRASGDNEQFF. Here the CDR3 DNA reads TGCGCCAGCAGCTTGAGGGCTAGCGGAGACAATGAGCAGTTCTTC.

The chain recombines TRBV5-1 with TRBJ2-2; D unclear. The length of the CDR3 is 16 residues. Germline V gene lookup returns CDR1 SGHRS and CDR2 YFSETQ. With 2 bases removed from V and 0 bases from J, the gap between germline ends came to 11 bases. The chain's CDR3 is CASSLTGPSNTGELFF. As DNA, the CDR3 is TGCGCCAGCAGCTTAACCGGCCCTTCGAACACCGGGGAGCTGTTTTTT.

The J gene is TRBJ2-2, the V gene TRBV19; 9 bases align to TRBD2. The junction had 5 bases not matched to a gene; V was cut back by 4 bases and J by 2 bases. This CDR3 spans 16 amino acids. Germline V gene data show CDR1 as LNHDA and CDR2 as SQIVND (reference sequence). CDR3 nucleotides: TGTGCCAGTAGTAGCGGGAGGGATTCTAACACCGGGGAGCTGTTTTTT. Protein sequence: CASSSGRDSNTGELFF.

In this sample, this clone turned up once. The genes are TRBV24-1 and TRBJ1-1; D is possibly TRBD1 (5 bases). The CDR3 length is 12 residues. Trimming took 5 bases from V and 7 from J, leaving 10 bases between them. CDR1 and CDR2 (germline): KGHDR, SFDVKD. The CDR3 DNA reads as TGTGCCACCAGTGCGTGGGGCGGTGAAGCTTTCTTT. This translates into CATSAWGGEAFF.

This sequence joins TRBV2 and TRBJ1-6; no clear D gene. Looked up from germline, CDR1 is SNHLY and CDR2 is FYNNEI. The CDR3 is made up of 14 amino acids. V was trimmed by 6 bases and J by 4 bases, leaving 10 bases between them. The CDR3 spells CASRDGLYNSPLHF. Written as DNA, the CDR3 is TGTGCCAGCAGAGACGGCTTGTATAATTCACCCCTCCACTTT.

DNA for the CDR3: TGTGCCAGCAGCCGGGAGAAGATCACTGAAGCTTTCTTT. Its translation is CASSREKITEAFF. This chain uses TRBV5-6 with TRBJ1-1; the D is unclear. CDR3 length: 13 amino acids. Germline V gene data show CDR1 as SGHDT and CDR2 as YYEEEE. V gave up 4 bases and J gave up 4 bases, with 11 bases separating them.

CDR3 sequence (DNA): TGCGCCAGCGGGGACAGGGGGCGCCCAGATACGCAGTATTTT. Translated: CASGDRGRPDTQYF. J is TRBJ2-3 and V is TRBV10-2; 12 bases match TRBD1. Trimming took 8 bases from V and 4 from J; bases not matched to a gene: 4. The CDR3 consists of 14 residues. CDR1 is WSHSY and CDR2 is SAAADI in the germline V gene.

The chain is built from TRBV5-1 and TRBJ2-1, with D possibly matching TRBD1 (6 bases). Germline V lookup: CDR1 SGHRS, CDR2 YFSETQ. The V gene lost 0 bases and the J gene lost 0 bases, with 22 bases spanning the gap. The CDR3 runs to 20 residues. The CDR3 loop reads CASSLAPTVLGHSSYNEQFF. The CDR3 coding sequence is TGCGCCAGCAGCTTGGCCCCGACTGTTTTGGGACATAGCTCCTACAATGAGCAGTTCTTC.

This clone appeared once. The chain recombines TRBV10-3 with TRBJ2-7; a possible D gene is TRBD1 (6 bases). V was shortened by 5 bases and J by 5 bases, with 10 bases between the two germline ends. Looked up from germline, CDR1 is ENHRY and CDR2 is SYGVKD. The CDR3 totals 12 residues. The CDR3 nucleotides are TGTGCCATCAGTAGGACAGACGACGAGCAGTACTTC. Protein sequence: CAISRTDDEQYF.

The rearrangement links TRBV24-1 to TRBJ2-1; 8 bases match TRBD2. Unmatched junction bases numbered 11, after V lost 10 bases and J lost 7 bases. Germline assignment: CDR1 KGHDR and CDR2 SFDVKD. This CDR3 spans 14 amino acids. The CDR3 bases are TGTGCCACAACTGATAGCGGGACTAGGAATGAGCAGTTCTTC. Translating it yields CATTDSGTRNEQFF.

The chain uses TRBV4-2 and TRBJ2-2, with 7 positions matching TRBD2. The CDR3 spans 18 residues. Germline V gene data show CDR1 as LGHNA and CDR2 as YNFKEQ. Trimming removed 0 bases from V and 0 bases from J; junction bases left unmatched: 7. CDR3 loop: CASSQEDLSGPNTGELFF. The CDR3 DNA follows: TGTGCCAGCAGCCAAGAGGACCTTAGCGGGCCGAACACCGGGGAGCTGTTTTTT.

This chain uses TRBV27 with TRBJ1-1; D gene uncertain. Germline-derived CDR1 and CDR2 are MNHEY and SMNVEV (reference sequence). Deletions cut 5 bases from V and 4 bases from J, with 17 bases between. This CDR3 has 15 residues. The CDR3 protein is CASSVGPLRVTEAFF. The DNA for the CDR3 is TGTGCCAGCAGTGTCGGACCTCTCCGCGTCACTGAAGCTTTCTTT.